Listed below are T cell receptor beta chains from one sample, sequenced in a study of blood T cells in healthy people across ages. TCRdb called the 5' RACE reads again in MiXCR, with one record for every CDR3 protein. Of roughly 800,000 distinct CDR3 sequences listed, nearly 60% were seen once; the top ten hold 20% to 25%. Sample: blood. Every receptor here comes from a man aged 25-45 years in good health. Each CDR3 is given with its conserved first and last residue. The D gene is left open where the match is weak. Rows may omit the clone size; those that give it use once, few, many or a size class.

V: TRBV29-1; D: .; J: TRBJ1-2; length: 13; size: few; DNA: TGCAGCGTTCCTACGGCAGCTAACTATGGCTACACCTTC; CDR3: CSVPTAANYGYTF
V: TRBV6-2/TRBV6-3; D: .; J: TRBJ1-2; length: 13; size: .; DNA: TGTGCCAGCAGTTACTCTCCTCTTTATGGCTACACCTTC; CDR3: CASSYSPLYGYTF
V: TRBV7-2; D: .; J: TRBJ2-1; length: 14; size: .; DNA: TGTGCCAGCAGCCTCCAGGGTTCAATAAATGAGCAGTTCTTC; CDR3: CASSLQGSINEQFF
V: TRBV20-1; D: .; J: TRBJ2-5; length: 14; size: .; DNA: TGCAGTGCTTCTCGTCCTAGGGGCCAAGAGACCCAGTACTTC; CDR3: CSASRPRGQETQYF
V: TRBV7-9; D: .; J: TRBJ2-5; length: 11; size: .; DNA: TGTGCCAGCAGCGGCCTAGGGACCCAGTACTTC; CDR3: CASSGLGTQYF
V: TRBV18; D: .; J: TRBJ1-2; length: 15; size: .; DNA: TGTGCCAGCTCACCACCGGGACTCACGTTGGCTGGCTACACCTTC; CDR3: CASSPPGLTLAGYTF
V: TRBV29-1; D: TRBD2; J: TRBJ2-5; length: 14; size: .; DNA: TGCAGCGTTATTAGCGGGGGGCAAAGGGGGACCCAGTACTTC; CDR3: CSVISGGQRGTQYF
V: TRBV6-2/TRBV6-3; D: TRBD2; J: TRBJ2-7; length: 15; size: .; DNA: TGTGCCAGCAGTCAACGACTAGCGGGCCCCTACGAGCAGTACTTC; CDR3: CASSQRLAGPYEQYF
V: TRBV20-1; D: TRBD2; J: TRBJ2-7; length: 14; size: many; DNA: TGCAGTGCTATAACTAGCGGGGGGACCGGCGAGCAGTACTTC; CDR3: CSAITSGGTGEQYF
V: TRBV6-5; D: .; J: TRBJ2-5; length: 16; size: .; DNA: TGTGCCAGCAGTTACTCGCGGGACAGTGCTAAAGAGACCCAGTACTTC; CDR3: CASSYSRDSAKETQYF
V: TRBV5-1; D: .; J: TRBJ2-1; length: 15; size: .; DNA: TGCGCCAGCAGATTGTCCGCCGGTGGTGGTGATGAGCAGTTCTTC; CDR3: CASRLSAGGGDEQFF
V: TRBV12-3/TRBV12-4; D: TRBD2; J: TRBJ2-1; length: 16; size: .; DNA: TGTGCCAGCAGTTTCGTTGCGGGGGGCTCCTACAATGAGCAGTTCTTC; CDR3: CASSFVAGGSYNEQFF
V: TRBV30; D: TRBD2; J: TRBJ2-7; length: 15; size: .; DNA: TGTGCCTGGAGTGTACAGACTAGCGGATTATACGAGCAGTACTTC; CDR3: CAWSVQTSGLYEQYF
V: TRBV20-1; D: .; J: TRBJ2-1; length: 16; size: .; DNA: TGCAGTGCTCCTGATAGTGGGGGAAGCTCCTACAATGAGCAGTTCTTC; CDR3: CSAPDSGGSSYNEQFF
V: TRBV28; D: TRBD1; J: TRBJ2-7; length: 12; size: .; DNA: TGTGCCAGCCGACAGGGCTATTACGAGCAGTACTTC; CDR3: CASRQGYYEQYF
V: TRBV10-3; D: .; J: TRBJ1-5; length: 13; size: once; DNA: TGTGCCAAAACCCCCGGACAGAATCAGCCCCAGCATTTT; CDR3: CAKTPGQNQPQHF
V: TRBV6-6; D: .; J: TRBJ2-6; length: 14; size: .; DNA: TGTGCCAGCAACTCCAATTCTGGGGCCAACGTCCTGACTTTC; CDR3: CASNSNSGANVLTF
V: TRBV25-1; D: TRBD1; J: TRBJ2-5; length: 17; size: few; DNA: TGTGCCAGCAGTAACCTCCCTGGGGACAGGGCGACGGGGACCCAGTACTTC; CDR3: CASSNLPGDRATGTQYF
V: TRBV12-3/TRBV12-4; D: .; J: TRBJ1-2; length: 13; size: .; DNA: TGTGCCAGCACGTATGGGAATAACTATGGCTACACCTTC; CDR3: CASTYGNNYGYTF
V: TRBV7-2; D: .; J: TRBJ2-7; length: 16; size: few; DNA: TGTGCCAGCAGCTTCTACCTACCACAGGGCAAGGGCGAGCAGTACTTC; CDR3: CASSFYLPQGKGEQYF
V: TRBV28; D: .; J: TRBJ1-5; length: 16; size: .; DNA: TGTGCCAGCACACCACGGAACGGAGGGTGGGATCAGCCCCAGCATTTT; CDR3: CASTPRNGGWDQPQHF
V: TRBV2; D: TRBD1; J: TRBJ1-2; length: 14; size: .; DNA: TGTGCCAGCCGCCCACAGGGGGCGTTCCATGGCTACACCTTC; CDR3: CASRPQGAFHGYTF